The text below deals with one TCR beta chain. No antigen is known for it. Base qualities are missing; no much larger clone stands one base away. These data are taken from a study of cytomegalovirus exposure and HLA in healthy donors (TCRdb year 2017). About the investigation overall: In an earlier analysis of approximately 500 of the donors, 276 Gb of sequence data and some 120 million unique TCR beta sequences from 150 million to 200 million T cells were reported. The T cell repertoires of some 700 subjects were profiled by immunosequencing and related to cytomegalovirus serostatus. The genetic ancestry cluster associated with self-reported Caucasian donors included 81% of the 398 genotyped donors. Donor age, sex, ethnicity and CMV serostatus were compiled together with the repertoire data. The later analysis used no new phenotypic data to find candidate immune exposures, relying instead on TCR beta sequences and their occurrence across donors. On average, approximately 250,000 unique TCR beta nucleotide sequences were sequenced per donor among more than 350 genotyped donors of the cohort, with roughly 18% of those sequences being non-productive. Genome-wide SNP genotypes for about 60% of the roughly 700 donors were used in a later genetic analysis, which treated that subset as a discovery cohort. HLA typing covered class I and class II loci at four-digit resolution. An earlier analysis of 587 of the donors applied high-throughput TCR beta sequencing to assess whether each TCR beta V gene segment acted as functional or pseudogenic. The study aimed to test whether signatures of past pathogen exposure could be identified by cataloging public T cell receptors. A handful of DR-DQ haplotypes were handled as single units for association and clustering because linkage in the cohort was strong. All discovery cohort repertoires had been generated on a single sequencing platform. Approximately 300 gigabases of sequencing data and around 85 million unique TCR sequences made up an early release that covered over 550 HLA-typed donors. In addition to the first cohort of approximately 650 subjects, a separate validation cohort of 100 to 150 different subjects was used. High-throughput TCR immunosequencing, statistical association of individual TCRs with disease status, and machine learning were combined to predict cytomegalovirus infection status. The number of typed donors differed by locus: about 629-640 for A, B, C, DRB1 and DQB1; 500 to 550 for DQA1; 606 for DPA1; and roughly 450 for DPB1. To study patterns of TCR occurrence, a later analysis re-analyzed previously published TCR beta repertoires from around 670 donors and added high-resolution HLA genotyping. Summary of the overall study and its limitations: Roughly 17 rarely observed V segments, including chromosome 9 orphons, were excluded from the earlier analysis of approximately 600 of the donors because counts were too low. Linkage disequilibrium might explain the correlated functional status among segregating V segments, but an unknown experimental factor could not be excluded. Roughly uniform sequencing depth across donors was assumed in presence/absence analyses, although this assumption may not hold. Several of the top co-occurrence clusters appeared to be linked to parvovirus B19, influenza, CMV and Epstein-Barr virus, according to a later analysis. The study gave a list of under 200 TCR beta chains associated with cytomegalovirus. This cohort had only TCR beta chains sequenced, and the lack of alpha or paired-chain data limited which features could be detected. Three of the identified cytomegalovirus-associated TCR beta chains were confirmed in vitro to be specific for cytomegalovirus antigens. Because the 87-base-pair reads could not distinguish some IMGT-functional V segments, including TRBV6-2 and TRBV6-3, those segments were excluded. Because HLA typing was missing for some donors at each locus, association tests included only the typed subset. Compared with the roughly 670-donor mean, donors in an Asian-associated ancestry cluster had fewer N-insertions in productive TCRs, according to a later genetic analysis. An association between a missense DCLRE1C variant and V-gene and J-gene trimming of TCR beta chains was found in a later genetic analysis and replicated in an independent cohort. A later analysis associated around 16,000 TCR beta sequences with specific HLA alleles at a false discovery rate of 0.05. Most CMV-associated TCR beta chains appeared to be HLA-restricted in a later analysis, and the HLA associations seemed to be driven largely by CMV exposure. A further reported finding was that TCR beta sequences accurately predicted the HLA-A and HLA-B alleles for most subjects in the first cohort. According to the authors, the approach could potentially be generalized to other disease states and immunological phenotypes. Broadly in line with IMGT annotations, most TCR beta V segments showed up in productive rearrangements about 87% or about 30% of the time in an earlier analysis of several hundred of the donors. In a later analysis, HLA-associated TCR beta chains showed more clonal expansion and lower generation probabilities than non-associated chains that were equally common. Cytomegalovirus status was reported to be diagnosed by the classifier with high specificity and sensitivity in both the original and validation cohorts. Across donors, most TCR sequences were observed very rarely, whereas some public TCRs were present in many individuals. For the cohort, immune exposure information was limited to CMV serostatus. When HLA alleles, especially DR and DQ, strongly co-occurred, TCR associations were difficult to assign to individual alleles. A group of highly shared sequence variants was considered likely to be a technical artifact of the sequencing pipeline. In a later analysis, the rate of TCR association differed among HLA loci, with DRB1 alleles having the most associated TCRs and HLA-C alleles having the fewest.

From a lookup of the germline V gene, CDR1 and CDR2 are SQVTM and ANQGSEA. The CDR3, cysteine through phenylalanine, is 13 amino acids long. Kept here is only the CDR3 DNA, which spans 39 bases and is read in frame from base 1. The V end gives up 6 bases and the J end 1 base, leaving 1 base in the junction not matched to a gene. Receptors were amplified or captured by the immunoSEQ multiplex PCR assay. The multiplex PCR relied on a mix of 60 forward primers for TCR Vbeta segments and 13 reverse primers for TCR Jbeta segments. The CDR3 region of rearranged TCR beta genes was amplified from genomic DNA with a multiplex PCR assay. The amplified TCR beta libraries were sequenced on the Illumina HiSeq System as 87-base-pair reads. The paper's processing steps were these. A later analysis counted about 76 million unique TCR beta chains across the 650 to 700 repertoires, and roughly 9.9 million of these chains were shared by at least two donors. Raw reads were error-corrected and collapsed into unique sequences by a nearest-neighbor algorithm in which closely related sequences were merged to remove PCR and sequencing errors. To assign V, D and J gene segments, CDR3 sequences were aligned to IMGT reference sequences. For a sequence to be retained, a match of at least six nucleotides to both a V gene segment and a J gene segment was required. A rearrangement counted as productive if the CDR3 had no stop codons and remained in frame with V and J, and every other rearrangement counted as non-productive. Following IMGT convention, CDR3 was defined as the stretch from the second conserved V-encoded cysteine up to the conserved J-encoded phenylalanine. The earlier analysis of fewer than 700 of the donors excluded sequences that lacked an unambiguous match to a single V gene segment. In an earlier analysis of 587 of the donors, a V segment was called functional when productive rearrangements were above 56.7%, and segregating when the standard deviation between donors exceeded 5%. A statistical classification framework was built for diagnosing cytomegalovirus status from the catalog of TCR beta chain sequences. In a later analysis, TCR nucleotide sequences were compared against IMGT/GENE-DB human TR gene sequences so that V and J genes could be assigned. The TCRdist pipeline was used in a later analysis to assign CDR3 sequences and most-parsimonious VDJ recombination scenarios. A later analysis defined each TCR beta chain by its CDR3 amino acid sequence plus V-gene family, and excluded reads lacking a unique V-gene family. A later analysis removed several hundred highly shared, low-generation-probability nucleotide sequences to deal with suspected cross-contamination and a sequencing artifact. In a later analysis, a clonal expansion index was calculated for each public chain from normalized within-repertoire ranks of inferred template counts. A later analysis computed generation probabilities with a VDJ recombination model fitted to out-of-frame rearrangements, and checked the results against IGoR. Hypergeometric tests were used in a later analysis to score TCR-TCR, TCR-HLA and TCR-CMV co-occurrence, with a repertoire-size bias correction applied to the TCR pairs. A later analysis estimated false discovery rates by permuting HLA or CMV assignments 20 times. A later analysis grouped co-occurring TCRs with DBSCAN, adding TCRdist sequence similarity when clustering within HLA-allele-positive subsets. Repertoires with fewer than 30,000 or more than 120,000 public chains were left out of co-occurrence clustering, as were five repertoires with anomalous nucleotide sharing. TCRdb provides this immuneACCESS table in a form limited to in-frame rearrangements. Some clones are lacking; in checked studies, under half of them reflect an unresolved V gene, and why the rest are absent is not known. V, J and clone size are those of that table, while D and trimming were read from the DNA. The sample table lists around 100,000 clones, roughly 70% of them with a count of one. Approximately 9.4% of the sample lies in the top ten.

In total, around 600 healthy bone marrow donors made up the cohort. At the time of sampling, every cohort member was nominally healthy, though immune exposures that went unrecorded were likely present. The donor was CMV seropositive and was included in the group of about 290 seropositive cohort members. Every donor gave a peripheral blood sample, and the peripheral blood mononuclear cells from that sample were used for TCR beta sequencing. The Qiagen DNeasy Blood Extraction Kit was used to extract genomic DNA from the blood cell samples. The receptor chain draws on TRBV29-1 and TRBJ1-3; 9 bases in between match TRBD1. This sequence originates from a man between 25 and 39 years old in good health and CMV-seropositive. The sequenced material came from PBMCs. The nucleotides are TGCAGCGTGGGGACAGGGTCTGGAAACACCATATATTTT. It translates as CSVGTGSGNTIYF.